This TCR beta chain stems from a study of T cells in Graves' hyperthyroidism and ophthalmopathy (dated by TCRdb to the late 2010s). Some background on the complete study: Peripheral blood was collected at initial diagnosis, before any treatment. Whether ophthalmopathy could be predicted prospectively was tested in an independent validation cohort made up of approximately 19 hyperthyroidism patients plus 17 patients who later progressed to ophthalmopathy. TCR Vbeta CDR3 sequencing of some 140 peripheral blood samples (fewer than 45 ophthalmopathy, 75 or so hyperthyroidism and roughly 17 progressor patients) is reported in the paper. TCR V-J signatures able to tell the groups apart were searched for in a discovery cohort of 95 to 100 patients, of whom 40 to 45 had Graves' ophthalmopathy and about 60 had stable Graves' hyperthyroidism. After sampling, hyperthyroidism patients received methimazole starting at 30 mg daily, and ophthalmopathy patients received high-dose intravenous methylprednisolone. For training and testing, the 80 to 100 patients in the discovery cohort were randomly divided in a 7:3 ratio. Thyroid tissue and blood T-cell repertoires from roughly six Graves' hyperthyroidism patients were also compared in the study.

V is pared back by 4 bases and J by 0 bases, with 9 bases lying between the germline termini. CDR1 DFQATT and CDR2 SNEGSKA were looked up in the germline V gene (reference sequence). The CDR3 covers 13 residues, taking in both the cysteine and the phenylalanine. Only the CDR3 DNA is retained, 39 bases long and in frame from the first base. This clonotype was counted at least ten times. This clone's antigen is unknown. It has no much larger one-base neighbor in the sample; base qualities were not kept. In the ophthalmopathy patients, disease was moderately to severely active, with a Clinical Activity Score of 3 or more, a NOSPECS grade of 4 or more, and a duration of less than 3 months. Exclusion was applied to patients with uncontrolled infections, other autoimmune diseases, pregnancy or lactation. Diagnoses were established on the basis of clinical symptoms, serum thyroxine and TRAb, thyroid ultrasound, and orbital computed tomography. PBMCs were separated from 10 ml of fresh peripheral blood using Ficoll-Paque density gradient centrifugation. Total RNA was extracted with Trizol reagent, and quality was checked on an Agilent 2100 Bioanalyzer.

The paper as a whole reports these results and caveats: In validation, progression to ophthalmopathy was predicted by the model with roughly 71% sensitivity and 72% to 80% specificity, a median of roughly 6 months before onset. A 13 V-J signature model separated ophthalmopathy from stable hyperthyroidism, with around 88% sensitivity and 81.08% specificity in cross-validation and 80%/75% in testing. Blood samples also contained most of the expanded thyroid clonotypes (frequency above 0.001), which suggests that blood repertoires may reflect thyroid immune responses. Sample size was not statistically predetermined, and investigators were not blinded to group allocation.

TCR beta CDR3 regions were amplified from RNA transcripts. A first-round RT-PCR of the TCR CDR3 used the HTBI primer set with the Qiagen OneStep RT-PCR kit. A second multiplex PCR round built the libraries, followed by size selection and purification. Sequencing of the libraries was done on an Illumina HiSeq2000 using paired-end 100 bp reads. The authors processed their data as follows. SOAPnuke was used to process the raw data, throwing out any read that contained adapters or uncalled bases, had a mean Phred below 15, or lacked an exact constant-primer or identifier match. COPE v1.2.5 was used to merge high-quality paired reads, and clonotypes were defined as unique nucleotide sequences. MiTCR v1.1 was used to align the clonotypes against IMGT TRBV, TRBD and TRBJ reference segments. Only V-J combinations with frequency above 0.0001, covering 99% to 99.2% of repertoires, were analysed. A TCS score was defined as the ratio between F50 (clonal expansion) and ExV (chaos), using BLOSUM62-based TCRdist between CDR3 peptides within each V-J. Welch's t-statistics and random forest reduced roughly 540 V-J features to roughly 13, which were used in a naive Bayes classifier (R e1071). The public sequencing data were trimmed at Q25 with fastp and processed into clonotypes with MiXCR by TCRdb, which kept only in-frame beta chains. Each entry merges the rows of one CDR3 protein and shows their most common DNA and genes. The V and J calls and clone size are TCRdb's, not the authors'. The sample table contains over 250,000 distinct CDR3 sequences; only one count was recorded for roughly an eighth of them. 30% to 40% of the sample goes to the ten largest clones.

The specimen was blood. This receptor chain uses TRBV20-1 and TRBJ1-1, with the D gene not confidently named. This TCR derives from a woman aged 40 to 49 with Graves' ophthalmopathy. The DNA sequence is as follows: TGCAGTGCTAATGACCGCATGAACACTGAAGCTTTCTTT. Its translation reads: CSANDRMNTEAFF.